This TCR beta chain came from a study of OX40 agonist ivuxolimab in advanced cancers. Study as a whole: Patients assigned to dose escalation were diagnosed with hepatocellular carcinoma, melanoma, renal cell or head and neck cancer. Study findings and constraints: CD8+ T cells (on average) carried more expanded clones than CD4+ T cells. Both blood CD4+ and CD8+ T cells showed clonal growth by week 6 at 0.1 to 3.0 mg/kg.

As to this clone: Its cognate antigen is unknown.

Sequencing used immunoSEQ multiplex PCR; TCRdb keeps in-frame clones, though not all of them. Among 98,000 or so clones listed, 80% to 90% were seen once. V dropped 2 bases and J dropped 1 base, with 10 bases sitting between them. The CDR3 runs to 15 residues. In germline, CDR1 is MDHEN, CDR2 SYDVKM. The source of this sequence is an adult with an advanced solid tumor such as melanoma, head and neck, liver or kidney cancer. The V and J genes are TRBV28 and TRBJ2-3; D is possibly TRBD2 (5 bases). Sequenced here: CD4+ or CD8+ T cells sorted from blood, sampled in a trial of the OX40 agonist ivuxolimab. The CDR3 spells CASSLPGSGTDTQYF. The CDR3 nucleotides are TGTGCCAGCAGTTTACCGGGATCCGGCACAGATACGCAGTATTTT. Combining the CDR3 with reference TRBV28 and TRBJ2-3 gives the whole variable domain DVKVTQSSRYLVKRTGEKVFLECVQDMDHENMFWYRQDPGLGLRLIYFSYDVKMKEKGDIPEGYSVSREKKERFSLILESASTNQTSMYLCASSLPGSGTDTQYFGPGTRLTVL.